This T cell receptor (beta chain) was sequenced in a study of T cells expressing NK-cell markers. Turning to the study itself: Seropositivity for HCMV was found in seven of the eight sequenced donors, with one seronegative. Overall study findings and caveats: The share of CD8+ T cells held by dominant NKG2C+ clonotypes was about 1.0-7.5% in about six donors. In a handful of donors, dominant clonotypes made up about 25-65% of CD3+CD56-NKG2C+ cells.

The TCR beta cDNA came from 5'RACE template switching with UMIs. TCRdb reprocessed the 5' RACE reads; each CDR3 protein has one entry and no DNA is given. The sample table sets out hundreds of thousands of distinct CDR3 sequences. The CDR3 has 14 amino acids. CDR1 is MGHRA, CDR2 YSYEKL, per germline. Concerning this clonotype: Its target is unknown.

This rearrangement joins TRBV4-1 to TRBJ2-3; TCRdb outputs TRBD2, but without DNA this stays unchecked. The sequence was obtained from a man between 18 and 69 years old in good health. Specimen: blood T cells: a sorted CD56 or NKG2C T cell subset, CD4+ or CD8+ T cells, or bulk PBMC T cells (not recorded which). This CDR3 is CASSQLGNADTQYF.